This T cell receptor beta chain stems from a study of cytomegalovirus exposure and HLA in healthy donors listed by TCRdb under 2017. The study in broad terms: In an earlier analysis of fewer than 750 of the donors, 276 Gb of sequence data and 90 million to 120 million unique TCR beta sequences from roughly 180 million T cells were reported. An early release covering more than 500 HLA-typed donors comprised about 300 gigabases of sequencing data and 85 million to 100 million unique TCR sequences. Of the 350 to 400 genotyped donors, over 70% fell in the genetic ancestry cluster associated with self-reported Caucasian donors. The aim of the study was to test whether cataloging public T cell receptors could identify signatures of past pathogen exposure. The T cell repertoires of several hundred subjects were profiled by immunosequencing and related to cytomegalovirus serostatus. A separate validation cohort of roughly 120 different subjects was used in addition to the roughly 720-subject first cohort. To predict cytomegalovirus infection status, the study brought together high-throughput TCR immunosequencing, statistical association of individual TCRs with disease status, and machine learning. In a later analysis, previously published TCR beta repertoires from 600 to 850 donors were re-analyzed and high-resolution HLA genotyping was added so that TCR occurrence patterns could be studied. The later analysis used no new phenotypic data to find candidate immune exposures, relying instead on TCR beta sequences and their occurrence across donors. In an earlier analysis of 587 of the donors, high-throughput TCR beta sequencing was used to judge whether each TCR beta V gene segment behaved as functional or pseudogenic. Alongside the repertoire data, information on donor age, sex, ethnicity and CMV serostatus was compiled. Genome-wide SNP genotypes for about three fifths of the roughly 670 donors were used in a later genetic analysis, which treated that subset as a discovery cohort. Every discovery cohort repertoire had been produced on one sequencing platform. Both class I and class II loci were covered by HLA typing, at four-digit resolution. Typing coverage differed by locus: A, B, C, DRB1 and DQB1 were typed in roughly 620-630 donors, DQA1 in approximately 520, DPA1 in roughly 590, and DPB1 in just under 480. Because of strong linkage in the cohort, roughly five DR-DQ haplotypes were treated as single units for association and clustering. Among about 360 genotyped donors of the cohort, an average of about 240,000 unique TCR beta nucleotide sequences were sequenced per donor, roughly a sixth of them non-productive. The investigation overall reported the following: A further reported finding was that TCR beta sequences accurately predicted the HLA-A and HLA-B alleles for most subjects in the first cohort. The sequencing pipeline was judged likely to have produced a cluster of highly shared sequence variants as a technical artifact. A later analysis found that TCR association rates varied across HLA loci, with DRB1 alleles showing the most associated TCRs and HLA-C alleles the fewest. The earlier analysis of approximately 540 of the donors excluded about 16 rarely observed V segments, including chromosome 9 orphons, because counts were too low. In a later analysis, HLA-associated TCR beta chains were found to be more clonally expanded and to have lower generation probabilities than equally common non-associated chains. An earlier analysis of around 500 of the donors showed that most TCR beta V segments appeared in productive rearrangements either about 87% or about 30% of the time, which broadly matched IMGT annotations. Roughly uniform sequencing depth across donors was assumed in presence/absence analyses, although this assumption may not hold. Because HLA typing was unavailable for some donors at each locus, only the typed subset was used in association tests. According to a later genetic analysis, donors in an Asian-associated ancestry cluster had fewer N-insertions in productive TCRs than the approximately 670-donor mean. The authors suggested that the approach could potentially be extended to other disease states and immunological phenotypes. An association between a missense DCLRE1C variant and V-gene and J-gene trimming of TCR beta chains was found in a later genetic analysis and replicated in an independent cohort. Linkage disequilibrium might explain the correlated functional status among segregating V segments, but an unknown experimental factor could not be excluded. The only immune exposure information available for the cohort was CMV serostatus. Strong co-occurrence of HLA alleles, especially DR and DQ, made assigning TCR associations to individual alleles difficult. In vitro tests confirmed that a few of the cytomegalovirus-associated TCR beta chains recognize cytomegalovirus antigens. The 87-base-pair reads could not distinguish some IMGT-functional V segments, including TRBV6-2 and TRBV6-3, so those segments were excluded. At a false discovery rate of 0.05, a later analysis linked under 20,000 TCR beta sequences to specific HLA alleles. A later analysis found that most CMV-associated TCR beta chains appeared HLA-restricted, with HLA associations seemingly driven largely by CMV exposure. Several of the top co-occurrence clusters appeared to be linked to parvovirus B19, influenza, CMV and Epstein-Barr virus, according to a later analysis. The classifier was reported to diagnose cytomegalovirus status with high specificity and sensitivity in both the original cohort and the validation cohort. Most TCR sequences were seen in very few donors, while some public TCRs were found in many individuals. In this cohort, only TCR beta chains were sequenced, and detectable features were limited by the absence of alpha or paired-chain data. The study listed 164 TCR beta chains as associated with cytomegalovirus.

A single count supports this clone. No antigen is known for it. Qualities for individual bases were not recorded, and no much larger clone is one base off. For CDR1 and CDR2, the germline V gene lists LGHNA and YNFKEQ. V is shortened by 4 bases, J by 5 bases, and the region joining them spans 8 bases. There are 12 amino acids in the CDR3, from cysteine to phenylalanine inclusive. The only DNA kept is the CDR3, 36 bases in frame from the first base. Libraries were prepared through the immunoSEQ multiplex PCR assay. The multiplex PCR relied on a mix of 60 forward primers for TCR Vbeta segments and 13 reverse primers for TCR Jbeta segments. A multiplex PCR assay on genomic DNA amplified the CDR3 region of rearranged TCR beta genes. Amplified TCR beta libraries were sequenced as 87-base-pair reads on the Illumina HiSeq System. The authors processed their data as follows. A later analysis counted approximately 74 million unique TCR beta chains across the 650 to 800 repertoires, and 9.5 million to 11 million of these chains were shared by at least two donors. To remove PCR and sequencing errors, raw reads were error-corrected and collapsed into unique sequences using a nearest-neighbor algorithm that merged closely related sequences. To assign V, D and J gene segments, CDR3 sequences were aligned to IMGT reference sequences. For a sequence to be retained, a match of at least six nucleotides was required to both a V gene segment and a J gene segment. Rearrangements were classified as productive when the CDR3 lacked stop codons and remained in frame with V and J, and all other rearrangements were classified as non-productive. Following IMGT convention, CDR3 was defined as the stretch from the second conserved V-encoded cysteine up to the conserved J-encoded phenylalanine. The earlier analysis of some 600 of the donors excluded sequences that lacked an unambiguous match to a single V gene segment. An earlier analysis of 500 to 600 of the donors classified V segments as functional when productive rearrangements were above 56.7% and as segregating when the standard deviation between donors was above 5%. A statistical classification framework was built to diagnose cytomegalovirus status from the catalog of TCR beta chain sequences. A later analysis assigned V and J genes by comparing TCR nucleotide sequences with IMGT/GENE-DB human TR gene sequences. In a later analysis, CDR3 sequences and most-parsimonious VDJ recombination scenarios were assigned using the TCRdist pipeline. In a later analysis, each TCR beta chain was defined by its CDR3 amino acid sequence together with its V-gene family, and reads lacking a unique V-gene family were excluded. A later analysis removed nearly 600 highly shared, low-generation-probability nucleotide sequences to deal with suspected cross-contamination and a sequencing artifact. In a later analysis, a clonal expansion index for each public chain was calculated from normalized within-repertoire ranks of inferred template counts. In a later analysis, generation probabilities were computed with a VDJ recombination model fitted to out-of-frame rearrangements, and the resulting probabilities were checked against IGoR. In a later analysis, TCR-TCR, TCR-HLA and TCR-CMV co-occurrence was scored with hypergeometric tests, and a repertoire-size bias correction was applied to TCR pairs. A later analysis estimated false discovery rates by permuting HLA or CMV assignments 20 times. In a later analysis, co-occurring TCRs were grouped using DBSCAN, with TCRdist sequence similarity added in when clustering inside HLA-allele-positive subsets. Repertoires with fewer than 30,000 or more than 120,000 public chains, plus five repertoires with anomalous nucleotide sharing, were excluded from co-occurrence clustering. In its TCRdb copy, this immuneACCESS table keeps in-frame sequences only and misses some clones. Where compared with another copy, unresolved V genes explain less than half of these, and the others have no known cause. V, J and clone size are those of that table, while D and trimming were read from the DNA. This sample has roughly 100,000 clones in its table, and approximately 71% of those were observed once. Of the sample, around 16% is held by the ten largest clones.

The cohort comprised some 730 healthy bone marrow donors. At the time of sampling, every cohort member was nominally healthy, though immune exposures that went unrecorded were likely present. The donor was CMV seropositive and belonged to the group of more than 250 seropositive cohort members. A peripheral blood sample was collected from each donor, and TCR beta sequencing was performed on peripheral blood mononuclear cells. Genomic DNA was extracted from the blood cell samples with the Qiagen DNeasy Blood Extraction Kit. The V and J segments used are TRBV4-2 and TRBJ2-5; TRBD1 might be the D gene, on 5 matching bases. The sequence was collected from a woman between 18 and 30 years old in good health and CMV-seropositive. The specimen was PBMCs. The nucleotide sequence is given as TGTGCCAGCAGCCCCCCAGGGGAGACCCAGTACTTC. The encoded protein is CASSPPGETQYF.